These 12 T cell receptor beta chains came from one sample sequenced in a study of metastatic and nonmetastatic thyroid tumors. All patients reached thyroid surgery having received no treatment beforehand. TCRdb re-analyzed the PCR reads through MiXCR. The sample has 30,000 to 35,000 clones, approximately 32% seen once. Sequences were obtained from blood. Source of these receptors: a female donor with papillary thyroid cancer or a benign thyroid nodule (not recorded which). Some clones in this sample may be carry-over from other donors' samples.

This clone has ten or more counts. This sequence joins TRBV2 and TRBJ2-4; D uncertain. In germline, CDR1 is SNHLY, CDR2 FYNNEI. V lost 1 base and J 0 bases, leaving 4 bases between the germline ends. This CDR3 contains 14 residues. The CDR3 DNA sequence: TGTGCCAGCAGTGAAGTGATAGCCAAAAACATTCAGTACTTC. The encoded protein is CASSEVIAKNIQYF.

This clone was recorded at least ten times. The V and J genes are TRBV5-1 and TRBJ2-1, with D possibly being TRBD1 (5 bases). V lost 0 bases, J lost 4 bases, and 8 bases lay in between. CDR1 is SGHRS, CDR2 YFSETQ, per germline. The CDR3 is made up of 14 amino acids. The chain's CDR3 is CASSLGQLYNEQFF. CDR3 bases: TGCGCCAGCAGCTTGGGACAGCTGTACAATGAGCAGTTCTTC.

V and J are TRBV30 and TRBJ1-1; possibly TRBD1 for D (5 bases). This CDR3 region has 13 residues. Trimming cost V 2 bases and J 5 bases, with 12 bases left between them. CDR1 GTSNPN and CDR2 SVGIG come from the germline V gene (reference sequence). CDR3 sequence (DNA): TGTGCCTGGAGTCGGGGGGTTCGGACTGAAGCTTTCTTT. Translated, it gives CAWSRGVRTEAFF. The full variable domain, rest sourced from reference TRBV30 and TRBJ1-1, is SQTIHQWPATLVQPVGSPLSLECTVEGTSNPNLYWYRQAAGRGLQLLFYSVGIGQISSEVPQNLSASRPQDRQFILSSKKLLLSDSGFYLCAWSRGVRTEAFFGQGTRLTVV.

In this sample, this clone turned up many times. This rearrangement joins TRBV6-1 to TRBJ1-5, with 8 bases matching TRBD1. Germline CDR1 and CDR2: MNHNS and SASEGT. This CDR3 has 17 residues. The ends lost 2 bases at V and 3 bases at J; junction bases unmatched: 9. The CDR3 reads CASSEYRTGPLNQPQHF. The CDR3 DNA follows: TGTGCCAGCAGTGAATATAGGACAGGGCCCCTCAATCAGCCCCAGCATTTT.

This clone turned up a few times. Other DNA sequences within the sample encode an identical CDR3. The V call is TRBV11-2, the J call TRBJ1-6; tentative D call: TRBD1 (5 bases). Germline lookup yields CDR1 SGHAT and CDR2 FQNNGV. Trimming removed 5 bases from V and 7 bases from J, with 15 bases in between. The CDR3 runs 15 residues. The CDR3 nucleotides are TGTGCCAGCAGCCCGACGGGACTTCAAAATTCACCCCTCCACTTT. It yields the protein CASSPTGLQNSPLHF.

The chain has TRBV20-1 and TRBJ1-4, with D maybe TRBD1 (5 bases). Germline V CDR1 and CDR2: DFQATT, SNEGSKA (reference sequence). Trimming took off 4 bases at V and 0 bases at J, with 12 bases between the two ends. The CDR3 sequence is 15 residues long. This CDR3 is CSATRDSATNEKLFF. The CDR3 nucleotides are TGCAGTGCTACCCGGGACTCTGCAACTAATGAAAAACTGTTTTTT.

CDR3 bases: TGTGCCAGCAGCGTGACTACGGGACTAGCGGGTGAGCAGTTCTTC. Encoded protein: CASSVTTGLAGEQFF. This chain joins TRBV9 and TRBJ2-1; 12 bases line up with TRBD2. The CDR3 is made up of 15 amino acids. Germline V gene data show CDR1 as SGDLS and CDR2 as YYNGEE. The trim removed 2 bases at V and 9 bases at J, leaving 6 bases unmatched.

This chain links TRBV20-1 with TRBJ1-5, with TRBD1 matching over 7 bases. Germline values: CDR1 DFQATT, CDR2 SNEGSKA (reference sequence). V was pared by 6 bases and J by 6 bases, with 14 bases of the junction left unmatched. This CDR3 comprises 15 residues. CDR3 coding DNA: TGCAGTGCAGATGGCCGACAGGGACCCGCTCAGCCCCAGCATTTT. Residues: CSADGRQGPAQPQHF.

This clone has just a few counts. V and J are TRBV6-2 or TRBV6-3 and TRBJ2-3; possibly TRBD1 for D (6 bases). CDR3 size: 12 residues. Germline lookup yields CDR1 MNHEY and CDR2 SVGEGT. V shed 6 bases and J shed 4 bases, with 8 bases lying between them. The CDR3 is CASRRTADTQYF. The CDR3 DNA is TGTGCCAGCAGGAGGACAGCAGATACGCAGTATTTT.

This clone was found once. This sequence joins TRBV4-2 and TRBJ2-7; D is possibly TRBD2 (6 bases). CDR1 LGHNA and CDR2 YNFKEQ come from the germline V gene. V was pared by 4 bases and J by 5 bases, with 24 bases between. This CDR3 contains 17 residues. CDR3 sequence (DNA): TGTGCCAGCAGCCGGCTGGCTCGGACTATCGGGAGCAACGAGCAGTACTTC. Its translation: CASSRLARTIGSNEQYF.

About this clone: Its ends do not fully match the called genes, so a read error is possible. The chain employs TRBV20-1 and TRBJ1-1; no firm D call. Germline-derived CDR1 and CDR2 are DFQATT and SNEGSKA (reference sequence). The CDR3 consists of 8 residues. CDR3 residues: CSATEAWF. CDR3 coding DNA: TGCAGTGCAACTGAAGCTTGGTTT.

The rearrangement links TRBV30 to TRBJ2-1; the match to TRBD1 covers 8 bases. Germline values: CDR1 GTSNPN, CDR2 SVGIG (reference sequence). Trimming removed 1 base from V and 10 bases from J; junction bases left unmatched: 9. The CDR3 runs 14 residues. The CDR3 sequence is CAWSEGQGAREQFF. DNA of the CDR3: TGTGCCTGGAGTGAGGGGCAGGGGGCGAGAGAGCAGTTCTTC.